The 21 T cell receptor beta chains in this list originate from one sample, sequenced in a study of T cell changes during pregnancy in multiple sclerosis. Profiled with immunoSEQ multiplex PCR; TCRdb holds only in-frame clones, not every one. The sample includes tens of thousands of clones, approximately 94% of them seen just once. Specimen: CD4+ T cells from peripheral blood mononuclear cells, collected in the second trimester of pregnancy. The source is a female donor with multiple sclerosis, enrolled in a pregnancy study.

The V call is TRBV19, the J call TRBJ2-7; 8 nucleotides agree with TRBD2. Trimming took 4 bases from V and 0 from J; bases not matched to a gene: 5. Germline assignment: CDR1 LNHDA and CDR2 SQIVND (reference sequence). The CDR3 has 15 amino acids. The CDR3 loop is CASSTQAGASYEQYF. The CDR3 DNA follows: TGTGCCAGTAGTACCCAAGCGGGGGCCTCCTACGAGCAGTACTTC.

CDR3: CASSVVLRGGVETQYF. The CDR3 DNA is TGTGCCAGCAGCGTAGTTCTGCGGGGGGGCGTAGAGACCCAGTACTTC. V gene TRBV9 combines with J gene TRBJ2-5, with TRBD2 matching 9 bases. Germline assignment: CDR1 SGDLS and CDR2 YYNGEE. This CDR3 has 16 residues. The junction had 7 bases not matched to a gene; V was cut back by 0 bases and J by 4 bases.

The chain recombines TRBV9 with TRBJ2-3; TRBD1 is a possible D gene (6 bases). This CDR3 is 17 amino acids long. The V gene's germline CDR1 is SGDLS and CDR2 YYNGEE. Trimming removed 0 bases from V and 1 base from J, with 15 bases in between. The CDR3 loop reads CASSVGQAIRGTDTQYF. As DNA, the CDR3 is TGTGCCAGCAGCGTAGGACAGGCTATTCGGGGCACAGATACGCAGTATTTT. The variable domain in full, completed from reference TRBV9 and TRBJ2-3, reads DSGVTQTPKHLITATGQRVTLRCSPRSGDLSVYWYQQSLDQGLQFLIQYYNGEERAKGNILERFSAQQFPDLHSELNLSSLELGDSALYFCASSVGQAIRGTDTQYFGPGTRLTVL.

This clone was detected only once. The J gene is TRBJ1-5, the V gene TRBV4-1; D may be TRBD1 (5 bases). Trimming cost V 5 bases and J 9 bases, with 23 bases left between them. The germline gives CDR1 MGHRA, CDR2 YSYEKL. The CDR3 contains 16 residues. In nucleotides, the CDR3 is TGCGCCAGCAGCACCCACCGGGACCGGGGGGTATTGCCCCAGCATTTT. Translation gives CASSTHRDRGVLPQHF.

The chain is built from TRBV18 and TRBJ1-1; D perhaps matches TRBD1 (5 bases). This CDR3 comprises 14 residues. V was shortened by 3 bases and J by 5 bases, with 13 bases between the two germline ends. CDR1 is KGHSH and CDR2 is LQKENI in the germline V gene. This CDR3 reads CASSPPRGWTEAFF. The DNA for the CDR3 is TGTGCCAGCTCACCCCCCCGGGGGTGGACTGAAGCTTTCTTT.

The gene calls are TRBV6-1 and TRBJ1-1; a possible D gene is TRBD1 (5 bases). The CDR3 is 15 residues long. CDR1 MNHNS and CDR2 SASEGT come from the germline V gene. V was clipped by 2 bases and J by 5 bases, with 15 bases between them. The CDR3 DNA reads as TGTGCCAGCAGTGAAAGGGGAGGGGCTGGAACTGAAGCTTTCTTT. This gives the protein CASSERGGAGTEAFF.

The chain carries TRBV14 and TRBJ2-7; TRBD2 agrees at 11 bases. Germline V gene data show CDR1 as SGHDN and CDR2 as FVKESK. V gave up 0 bases and J gave up 8 bases; unmatched junction bases: 9. The CDR3 consists of 16 residues. For the CDR3, the DNA is TGTGCCAGCAGCCAAGATCGGAGACTAGCGGGGAGTAAGCAGTACTTC. It translates to CASSQDRRLAGSKQYF.

The chain recombines TRBV19 with TRBJ2-1, with 9 bases lining up with TRBD2. The germline V gene encodes CDR1 LNHDA and CDR2 SQIVND (reference sequence). V shed 3 bases, J shed 2 bases, and the junction held 2 bases outside the gene matches. This CDR3 spans 15 amino acids. As DNA, the CDR3 is TGTGCCAGTAGTATGACTAGCGGTGCCTACAATGAGCAGTTCTTC. It specifies CASSMTSGAYNEQFF. Based on the CDR3 plus reference TRBV19 and TRBJ2-1, the full variable domain is DGGITQSPKYLFRKEGQNVTLSCEQNLNHDAMYWYRQDPGQGLRLIYYSQIVNDFQKGDIAEGYSVSREKKESFPLTVTSAQKNPTAFYLCASSMTSGAYNEQFFGPGTRLTVL.

The J gene is TRBJ2-1, the V gene TRBV7-2; a possible D gene is TRBD1 (6 bases). CDR1 and CDR2 from the germline V gene are SGHTA and FQGNSA. V lost 3 bases and J lost 2, with 8 bases in between. The CDR3 runs 14 residues. The CDR3 coding sequence is TGTGCCAGCAGCTTCTCAGGGGCCTACAATGAGCAGTTCTTC. Translation: CASSFSGAYNEQFF.

The chain joins TRBV27 to TRBJ2-2, with D uncertain. Trimming cost V 2 bases and J 7 bases, with 5 bases left between them. The CDR3 has 12 amino acids. CDR1 and CDR2 from the germline V gene are MNHEY and SMNVEV (reference sequence). The CDR3: CASSLSYGELFF. Written as DNA, the CDR3 is TGTGCCAGCAGTTTAAGCTACGGGGAGCTGTTTTTT.

The chain is built from TRBV19 and TRBJ2-7; D might be TRBD1 (5 bases). Germline V gives CDR1 LNHDA, CDR2 SQIVND (reference sequence). The V end was cut by 5 bases, the J end by 6 bases, with 11 bases between. The CDR3 consists of 12 residues. CDR3 sequence: CASSPRQREQYF. The CDR3 DNA is TGTGCCAGTAGTCCACGACAGCGCGAGCAGTACTTC.

The chain has TRBV5-5 and TRBJ2-3; tentative D call: TRBD2 (7 bases). The V and J ends lost 2 bases and 3 bases respectively, with 19 bases between them. In germline, CDR1 is SGHKS, CDR2 YYEKEE (reference sequence). The CDR3 loop spans 17 amino acids. For the CDR3, the DNA is TGTGCCAGCAGCTTTTCGACCGGGGGCGGGAGTACAGATACGCAGTATTTT. Translated: CASSFSTGGGSTDTQYF.

This clone was seen only once. The rearrangement uses TRBV29-1 and TRBJ1-1; D might be TRBD1 (5 bases). The CDR3 runs to 11 residues. The germline V gene has CDR1 SQVTM and CDR2 ANQGSEA. The germline V and J ends were trimmed by 6 bases and 5 bases, with 10 bases remaining between them. DNA for the CDR3: TGCAGCGTGGGGGGAGGGACTGAAGCTTTCTTT. Amino acids: CSVGGGTEAFF.

The CDR3 loop is CASSQVYRSGANVLTF. CDR3 nucleotide sequence: TGTGCCAGCAGTCAGGTGTACCGCTCTGGGGCCAACGTCCTGACTTTC. The gene calls are TRBV5-6 and TRBJ2-6; D is unresolved. The CDR3 loop spans 16 amino acids. V dropped 5 bases and J dropped 0 bases, with 12 bases sitting between them. CDR1 SGHDT and CDR2 YYEEEE come from the germline V gene.

The chain carries TRBV4-1 and TRBJ1-2; D perhaps matches TRBD1 (6 bases). Looked up from germline, CDR1 is MGHRA and CDR2 is YSYEKL. With 1 base removed from V and 4 bases from J, the gap between germline ends came to 19 bases. The CDR3 has 17 amino acids. The CDR3 protein is CASSQGDQGPQIYGYTF. In DNA form, the CDR3 reads TGCGCCAGCAGCCAAGGCGATCAGGGGCCGCAAATCTATGGCTACACCTTC.

This clone was observed a single time. The chain employs TRBV9 and TRBJ2-7, with TRBD2 as a possible D gene (6 bases). Germline loops: CDR1 SGDLS, CDR2 YYNGEE. The CDR3 loop spans 15 amino acids. Between the trimmed V and J ends, which lost 4 bases and 2 bases, there was a span of 16 bases. CDR3 nucleotide sequence: TGTGCCAGCAGCCCGGGGGACCCCAGGGCCTACGAGCAGTACTTC. Translating it yields CASSPGDPRAYEQYF.

This clone was counted a single time. The chain carries TRBV27 and TRBJ1-6, with D unclear. CDR3 length: 13 residues. V was pared by 0 bases and J by 14 bases, with 11 bases between. The germline V gene has CDR1 MNHEY and CDR2 SMNVEV (reference sequence). CDR3 nucleotide sequence: TGTGCCAGCAGTTTATCTCAGGCGAAAACCCTCCACTTT. Amino acid sequence: CASSLSQAKTLHF.

This sequence joins TRBV19 and TRBJ1-1; the match to TRBD1 covers 10 bases. Trimming took 8 bases from V and 0 from J; bases not matched to a gene: 9. The CDR3 spans 16 residues. CDR1 and CDR2 from the germline V gene are LNHDA and SQIVND (reference sequence). The CDR3 sequence: CASSTGTGVLNTEAFF. The DNA for the CDR3 is TGTGCCAGTTCTACCGGGACAGGGGTCTTGAACACTGAAGCTTTCTTT.

The V call is TRBV18, the J call TRBJ2-2; D is ambiguous. The CDR3 is 14 residues long. V was pared by 3 bases and J by 1 base, with 6 bases between. Germline V gene data show CDR1 as KGHSH and CDR2 as LQKENI. CDR3 residues: CASSPVENTGELFF. The CDR3 DNA reads TGTGCCAGCTCACCGGTAGAGAACACCGGGGAGCTGTTTTTT.

The rearrangement uses TRBV20-1 and TRBJ1-1; tentative D call: TRBD1 (5 bases). Germline CDR1 DFQATT, CDR2 SNEGSKA (reference sequence). V gave up 6 bases and J gave up 9 bases, with 14 bases separating them. The CDR3 covers 11 residues. CDR3 region: CSAADSPQAFF. DNA for the CDR3: TGCAGTGCGGCTGACAGTCCTCAAGCTTTCTTT.

The genes are TRBV6-5 and TRBJ1-4; 10 bases fit TRBD1. V shed 9 bases and J 6 bases; nucleotides not matched to a gene: 10. Germline loops: CDR1 MNHEY, CDR2 SVGAGI. The CDR3 consists of 15 residues. The CDR3 region has the DNA TGTGCCAGTAGTGGGACAGGGGAGTGGCATGAAAAACTGTTTTTT. This translates into CASSGTGEWHEKLFF.